Listed below are T cell receptor beta chains from one sample, sequenced in a study of CD8 T cells in Susac syndrome. Via MiXCR, TCRdb re-called the immunoSEQ multiplex PCR reads, giving one row per CDR3 protein. The sample records 200,000 to 300,000 distinct CDR3 sequences, over 85% being singletons. Material: CD4+ T cells from PBMCs. The source is a human donor with multiple sclerosis. Each CDR3 is given with its conserved first and last residue. The D gene is left open where the match is weak. The size of a clone is reported for some rows only, either as once, few or many, or as a class for expanded clones.

TRBV29-1	.	TRBD1	TRBJ2-5	CSVEDRWGTGGRGTQYF	TGCAGCGTTGAAGATAGGTGGGGGACAGGGGGCAGGGGGACCCAGTACTTC
TRBV25-1	.	TRBD2	TRBJ2-5	CASSETSGSETQYF	TGTGCCAGCAGTGAAACTAGCGGGAGTGAGACCCAGTACTTC
TRBV4-1	few	TRBD1	TRBJ2-7	CASSQGRGPIAYEQYF	TGCGCCAGCAGCCAAGGCAGGGGGCCGATAGCCTACGAGCAGTACTTC
TRBV7-9	.	TRBD1	TRBJ2-4	CASTPWDRGNIQYF	TGTGCCAGCACCCCATGGGACAGGGGAAACATTCAGTACTTC
TRBV28	.	.	TRBJ2-3	CASSSNAWGGGTDTQYF	TGTGCCAGCAGTTCGAATGCATGGGGGGGCGGGACAGATACGCAGTATTTT
TRBV3-1	.	.	TRBJ2-1	CASSPTGSGANEQFF	TGTGCCAGCAGTCCCACCGGGTCCGGGGCCAATGAGCAGTTCTTC
TRBV7-9	.	.	TRBJ2-1	CASSPGLAEQFF	TGTGCCAGCAGCCCCGGGTTGGCGGAGCAGTTCTTC
TRBV7-2	.	.	TRBJ2-6	CASSLGGRKSGANVLTF	TGTGCCAGCAGCTTAGGGGGGCGTAAGTCTGGGGCCAACGTCCTGACTTTC
TRBV3-1	.	TRBD1	TRBJ1-2	CASKAGGASGYTF	TGTGCCAGCAAAGCAGGGGGCGCTTCGGGCTACACCTTC
TRBV20-1	.	.	TRBJ2-6	CSAPRGYGANVLTF	TGCAGTGCTCCCAGGGGTTATGGGGCCAACGTCCTGACTTTC
TRBV20-1	.	TRBD1	TRBJ2-7	CSAKDRGPNEQYF	TGCAGTGCTAAGGACAGGGGCCCAAACGAGCAGTACTTC
TRBV7-3	.	TRBD1	TRBJ2-6	CASRFNQGAAGANVLTF	TGTGCCAGCAGGTTTAACCAGGGGGCCGCTGGGGCCAACGTCCTGACTTTC
TRBV29-1	.	TRBD1	TRBJ2-5	CSVEDRGQETQYF	TGCAGCGTTGAGGACAGGGGCCAAGAGACCCAGTACTTC
TRBV20-1	.	.	TRBJ2-1	CSARDLVRVRGIDEQFF	TGCAGTGCTAGAGATCTGGTGCGGGTAAGGGGGATAGATGAGCAGTTCTTC
TRBV12-3/TRBV12-4	.	.	TRBJ2-3	CASRLGADGDTQYF	TGTGCCAGCAGGCTCGGGGCGGACGGAGATACGCAGTATTTT
TRBV27	.	.	TRBJ2-2	CASSLSIRGSGELFF	TGTGCCAGCAGTTTATCGATAAGGGGTTCCGGGGAGCTGTTTTTT
TRBV7-9	few	.	TRBJ1-6	CASSLAGLNSPLHF	TGTGCCAGCAGTTTAGCAGGGCTAAATTCACCCCTCCACTTT
TRBV28	.	.	TRBJ2-7	CASSLFLESSYEQYF	TGTGCCAGCAGTTTGTTCTTGGAGAGCTCCTACGAGCAGTACTTC
TRBV11-2	.	.	TRBJ2-5	CASSLDIELRQETQYF	TGTGCCAGCAGCTTAGATATAGAACTGCGCCAAGAGACCCAGTACTTC
TRBV19	.	.	TRBJ2-3	CASSRPTINGMDTQYF	TGTGCCAGTAGTAGGCCAACCATCAACGGGATGGATACGCAGTATTTT
TRBV5-1	.	.	TRBJ2-2	CASSFSLDRASVNTGELFF	TGCGCCAGCAGCTTTTCTTTGGACCGGGCTAGCGTGAACACCGGGGAGCTGTTTTTT
TRBV30	.	.	TRBJ2-1	CAWSHYNEQFF	TGTGCCTGGTCGCATTACAATGAGCAGTTCTTC
TRBV2	.	TRBD2	TRBJ2-4	CASSATGTSIPAKNIQYF	TGTGCCAGCAGTGCCACCGGGACTAGCATCCCAGCCAAAAACATTCAGTACTTC
TRBV12-5	once	TRBD1	TRBJ2-2	CASGRGRTGSGELFF	TGTGCTAGTGGTCGTGGAAGGACAGGGTCCGGGGAGCTGTTTTTT
TRBV20-1	.	.	TRBJ1-2	CSARGTENYGYTF	TGCAGTGCTAGGGGTACAGAGAACTATGGCTACACCTTC
TRBV28	.	.	TRBJ1-2	CASSGGVRANYGYTF	TGTGCCAGCAGCGGTGGCGTTAGGGCTAACTATGGCTACACCTTC
TRBV20-1	.	.	TRBJ1-6	CSARDTQARSSYNSPLHF	TGCAGTGCTAGAGATACGCAGGCGAGGAGCTCCTATAATTCACCCCTCCACTTT
TRBV29-1	.	.	TRBJ2-3	CSVGGGGGTDTQYF	TGCAGCGTTGGTGGGGGGGGCGGCACAGATACGCAGTATTTT
TRBV24-1	.	.	TRBJ2-5	CATSDADTPYQETQYF	TGTGCCACCAGTGACGCGGACACACCGTACCAAGAGACCCAGTACTTC
TRBV20-1	.	.	TRBJ2-5	CSAKDPRGPAETQYF	TGCAGTGCGAAGGACCCCAGGGGACCGGCGGAGACCCAGTACTTC
TRBV29-1	.	.	TRBJ2-1	CSVVEGANNEQFF	TGCAGCGTAGTTGAGGGCGCCAACAATGAGCAGTTCTTC
TRBV7-2	.	.	TRBJ1-1	CASSSEWRGNTEAFF	TGTGCCAGCAGCTCAGAGTGGCGCGGGAACACTGAAGCTTTCTTT
TRBV5-1	.	.	TRBJ1-4	CASSWGPGPNEKLFF	TGCGCCAGCAGCTGGGGGCCAGGCCCCAATGAAAAACTGTTTTTT
TRBV29-1	.	.	TRBJ1-1	CSVGQLNTEAFF	TGCAGCGTTGGACAGTTGAACACTGAAGCTTTCTTT
TRBV10-3	.	.	TRBJ2-3	CAISESGTRGGTQYF	TGTGCCATCAGTGAGTCCGGGACCAGAGGGGGTACGCAGTATTTT
TRBV7-8	.	TRBD2	TRBJ2-7	CASSLAPGGVYEQYF	TGTGCCAGCAGCTTAGCACCGGGGGGGGTGTACGAGCAGTACTTC
TRBV10-3	.	.	TRBJ2-1	CAIAGTVTNEQFF	TGTGCCATCGCCGGGACCGTGACCAATGAGCAGTTCTTC
TRBV3-1	.	.	TRBJ2-7	CASSSGEGEQYF	TGTGCCAGTTCCAGTGGTGAAGGCGAGCAGTACTTC
TRBV9	.	.	TRBJ1-1	CASSVGGLAEAFF	TGTGCCAGCAGCGTAGGTGGGCTGGCTGAAGCTTTCTTT
TRBV19	.	TRBD1	TRBJ1-4	CASSKLRQGIDPLFF	TGTGCCAGTAGCAAACTCCGACAGGGGATCGACCCACTGTTTTTT
TRBV20-1	.	.	TRBJ2-7	CSARGGPGSYEQYF	TGCAGTGCTAGAGGGGGCCCAGGATCCTACGAGCAGTACTTC
TRBV29-1	few	.	TRBJ1-1	CSAQRTGGLATEAFF	TGCAGCGCCCAGCGGACGGGGGGCCTGGCCACTGAAGCTTTCTTT
TRBV29-1	.	.	TRBJ2-2	CSVGGPTGELFF	TGCAGCGTTGGAGGCCCCACCGGGGAGCTGTTTTTT
TRBV19	once	TRBD1	TRBJ1-1	CASSKTGGASTEAFF	TGTGCCAGTAGTAAGACAGGGGGCGCGAGCACTGAAGCTTTCTTT
TRBV5-6	.	.	TRBJ1-2	CASSLGQQVYGYTF	TGTGCCAGCAGCTTGGGACAGCAGGTCTATGGCTACACCTTC
TRBV27	.	.	TRBJ2-1	CASSGPLNEQFF	TGTGCCAGCAGTGGCCCCCTCAATGAGCAGTTCTTC
TRBV7-9	once	.	TRBJ1-2	CASSLMLNGYTF	TGTGCCAGCAGCTTAATGCTGAATGGCTACACCTTC
TRBV5-6	.	.	TRBJ2-7	CASSGRLGSLGDEQYF	TGTGCCAGCAGCGGACGCCTGGGATCCTTGGGGGATGAGCAGTACTTC
TRBV27	.	TRBD2	TRBJ2-5	CASSRTSGDQETQYF	TGTGCCAGCAGCCGGACTAGCGGGGACCAAGAGACCCAGTACTTC
TRBV5-1	.	TRBD1	TRBJ2-1	CASSHRTGDHNEQFF	TGCGCCAGCAGCCACCGGACAGGGGACCACAATGAGCAGTTCTTC
TRBV6-1	.	TRBD1	TRBJ1-2	CALGTGGARPYGYTF	TGTGCCCTTGGGACAGGGGGCGCGAGGCCCTATGGCTACACCTTC
TRBV6-5	.	.	TRBJ1-5	CASSRDSYSNQPQHF	TGTGCCAGCAGTCGAGACAGTTATAGCAATCAGCCCCAGCATTTT
TRBV30	once	.	TRBJ2-5	CAWSRGGRREETQYF	TGTGCCTGGAGTCGGGGTGGTCGGAGGGAAGAGACCCAGTACTTC
TRBV9	.	TRBD1	TRBJ2-2	CASSVTGLDTGELFF	TGTGCCAGCAGCGTGACAGGGTTAGACACCGGGGAGCTGTTTTTT